These 27 T cell receptor beta chains were all obtained from the same sample, sequenced in a study of early stage breast cancer tumors. Profiled with immunoSEQ multiplex PCR; TCRdb holds only in-frame clones, not every one. Altogether around 10,000 clones are present, 65% to 75% being singletons, with the ten largest covering 15% to 20%. The sequenced material came from normal breast tissue next to the tumor. The receptors stem from a person aged 55-75 years with breast cancer.

The chain couples TRBV18 to TRBJ2-3; 7 nucleotides agree with TRBD2. With V trimmed by 6 bases and J by 0 bases, 3 bases remained unmatched. Germline CDR1 and CDR2: KGHSH and LQKENI. CDR3 length: 14 amino acids. CDR3 in amino acids: CASSGGTSTDTQYF. DNA of the CDR3: TGTGCCAGCTCCGGGGGGACTAGCACAGATACGCAGTATTTT.

The rearrangement joins TRBV7-7 to TRBJ2-7; tentative D call: TRBD1 (6 bases). With 1 base removed from V and 1 base from J, the gap between germline ends came to 14 bases. This CDR3 contains 16 residues. From germline, CDR1 is SSHAT and CDR2 FNYEAQ (reference sequence). The CDR3 here is CASSLEGGQRSYEQYF. CDR3 in DNA: TGTGCCAGCAGCTTAGAAGGAGGACAGAGATCCTACGAGCAGTACTTC.

The CDR3 loop reads CASSRDRANLAVYEQYF. The CDR3 DNA reads as TGTGCCAGCAGCCGGGACAGGGCGAATTTAGCCGTCTACGAGCAGTACTTC. This chain joins TRBV11-3 and TRBJ2-7; 9 bases line up with TRBD1. Trimming at V came to 5 bases and at J to 3 bases, leaving 14 bases not matched to a gene. There are 17 residues in the CDR3. The germline V gene has CDR1 SGHNT and CDR2 YENEEA.

This chain connects TRBV9 to TRBJ1-1; TRBD1 might be the D (5 bases). This CDR3 has 15 residues. The germline CDR1 and CDR2 sequences are SGDLS and YYNGEE. V lost 1 base and J lost 5, with 15 bases in between. The CDR3 region has the DNA TGTGCCAGCAGCGTACAAGCTGACAGAGAGACTGAAGCTTTCTTT. Its protein is CASSVQADRETEAFF.

This clone was counted only a few times. The V call is TRBV21-1, the J call TRBJ2-1; the table names TRBD2, a call not compared with the DNA. TRBV21-1 is listed as a pseudogene. The CDR3 is 15 amino acids. The CDR3 sequence is CASSKESGVNNEQFF. The CDR3 DNA reads TGTGCCAGCAGCAAAGAGAGCGGGGTTAACAATGAGCAGTTCTTC.

The chain employs TRBV30 and TRBJ2-2, with no clear D. Looked up from germline, CDR1 is GTSNPN and CDR2 is SVGIG (reference sequence). The CDR3 runs to 13 residues. V was trimmed by 4 bases and J by 2 bases, leaving 8 bases between them. The CDR3 coding sequence is TGTGCCTGGATGGCCAAAAACACCGGGGAGCTGTTTTTT. It codes for CAWMAKNTGELFF.

The chain recombines TRBV10-3 with TRBJ1-2, with 9 nucleotides matching TRBD1. Germline V gene lookup returns CDR1 ENHRY and CDR2 SYGVKD. The trim removed 6 bases at V and 6 bases at J, leaving 5 bases unmatched. The CDR3 runs 13 residues. CDR3 loop: CAIRTDRGDGYTF. The CDR3 region has the DNA TGTGCCATCAGGACGGACAGGGGAGATGGCTACACCTTC.

The chain recombines TRBV7-2 with TRBJ2-7; 8 bases align to TRBD2. The CDR3 loop spans 16 amino acids. With V trimmed by 0 bases and J by 6 bases, 10 bases remained unmatched. The germline CDR1 and CDR2 sequences are SGHTA and FQGNSA. In nucleotides, the CDR3 is TGTGCCAGCAGCTTAGCGGGGGCGGGACTAGTTTCCGAGCAGTACTTC. Protein sequence: CASSLAGAGLVSEQYF.

The chain combines TRBV7-9 with TRBJ2-1; 10 bases line up with TRBD2. Germline V gene data show CDR1 as SEHNR and CDR2 as FQNEAQ (reference sequence). The length of the CDR3 is 19 residues. With V trimmed by 4 bases and J by 1 base, 13 bases remained unmatched. CDR3 bases: TGTGCCAGCAGCTCCAGGCTAGCGGGAGCTTGGGGGTCCTACAATGAGCAGTTCTTC. Translated: CASSSRLAGAWGSYNEQFF.

The genes are TRBV30 and TRBJ2-3; 9 bases match TRBD1. The germline CDR1 and CDR2 sequences are GTSNPN and SVGIG (reference sequence). With V trimmed by 6 bases and J by 5 bases, 9 bases remained unmatched. This CDR3 has 14 residues. CDR3 nucleotides: TGTGCCTGTACGGGACAGGGTTTAATAGATACGCAGTATTTT. Amino acid sequence: CACTGQGLIDTQYF.

The gene calls are TRBV9 and TRBJ2-3; 9 bases fit TRBD2. CDR3 length: 16 residues. V lost 4 bases and J lost 3; bases outside the gene matches: 9. From germline, CDR1 is SGDLS and CDR2 YYNGEE. For the CDR3, the DNA is TGTGCCAGCAGCCCCCTCAGTAGCGGGAGTACAGATACGCAGTATTTT. Translation: CASSPLSSGSTDTQYF.

V is TRBV14 and J is TRBJ2-1; 9 nucleotides agree with TRBD1. V lost 4 bases to trimming and J lost 8 bases; unmatched junction nucleotides: 6. CDR3 length equals 14 residues. Germline CDR1 and CDR2: SGHDN and FVKESK. This CDR3 is CASSPSDRGYEQFF. The CDR3 bases are TGTGCCAGCAGCCCCTCCGACAGGGGGTATGAGCAGTTCTTC.

CDR3 protein: CASSEWTGVSNQPQHF. As DNA, the CDR3 is TGTGCCAGCAGCGAATGGACAGGGGTAAGCAATCAGCCCCAGCATTTT. V gene TRBV28 combines with J gene TRBJ1-5; 9 bases align to TRBD1. This CDR3 is built from 16 residues. J gave up 1 base and V 6 bases, and 7 bases lay outside the gene matches. Germline-derived CDR1 and CDR2 are MDHEN and SYDVKM.

The rearrangement links TRBV2 to TRBJ2-1; 8 positions agree with TRBD2. Trimming cost V 6 bases and J 7 bases; bases outside gene matches: 11. CDR3 length: 15 amino acids. From germline, CDR1 is SNHLY and CDR2 FYNNEI. The CDR3 region has the DNA TGTGCCAGCAGCTCCAAAGCGGGAGTTGGGAATGAGCAGTTCTTC. Protein product: CASSSKAGVGNEQFF. The complete variable domain, with remaining parts taken from reference TRBV2 and TRBJ2-1, reads EPEVTQTPSHQVTQMGQEVILRCVPISNHLYFYWYRQILGQKVEFLVSFYNNEISEKSEIFDDQFSVERPDGSNFTLKIRSTKLEDSAMYFCASSSKAGVGNEQFFGPGTRLTVL.

As DNA, the CDR3 is TGCGCCAGCAGCTCCCGGGACAGGGATGAAAAACTGTTTTTT. The encoded protein is CASSSRDRDEKLFF. This chain links TRBV5-1 with TRBJ1-4; TRBD1 agrees at 9 bases. The CDR3 sequence is 14 residues long. V lost 3 bases to trimming and J lost 6 bases; unmatched junction nucleotides: 3. CDR1 is SGHRS, CDR2 YFSETQ, per germline.

This chain uses TRBV4-1 with TRBJ2-1; 7 nucleotides line up with TRBD2. The trim removed 2 bases at V and 7 bases at J, leaving 8 bases unmatched. Germline V gives CDR1 MGHRA, CDR2 YSYEKL. This CDR3 spans 15 amino acids. The CDR3 is CASSQLGISGNEQFF. CDR3 sequence (DNA): TGCGCCAGCAGCCAACTAGGGATTAGCGGGAATGAGCAGTTCTTC.

The chain uses TRBV27 and TRBJ2-2; 11 bases agree with TRBD1. J lost 3 bases, V lost 6 bases, and 15 bases had no gene match. CDR3 length: 19 residues. CDR1 and CDR2 from the germline V gene are MNHEY and SMNVEV (reference sequence). The CDR3 sequence: CASSHWDRGRTWDTGELFF. The CDR3 bases are TGTGCCAGCAGCCACTGGGACAGGGGGAGAACCTGGGACACCGGGGAGCTGTTTTTT.

V usage is TRBV30 and J usage is TRBJ1-2; D unresolved. CDR1 and CDR2 (germline): GTSNPN, SVGIG (reference sequence). The CDR3 is 12 amino acids. This chain's CDR3 is CALRPQDYGYTF. Written as DNA, the CDR3 is TGTGCTCTACGGCCCCAGGACTATGGCTACACCTTC.

The chain employs TRBV28 and TRBJ2-7; possibly TRBD1 for D (5 bases). V was shortened by 10 bases and J by 3 bases, with 16 bases between the two germline ends. Germline V lookup: CDR1 MDHEN, CDR2 SYDVKM. The CDR3 length is 13 residues. In DNA, the CDR3 is TGTGCCATCCTAGGGGCAATGAACTACGAGCAGTACTTC. Protein: CAILGAMNYEQYF.

The chain recombines TRBV9 with TRBJ1-5, with D possibly TRBD1 on 6 matching bases. The CDR3 consists of 14 residues. Germline CDR1 SGDLS, CDR2 YYNGEE. V was clipped by 3 bases and J by 5 bases, with 12 bases between them. For the CDR3, the DNA is TGTGCCAGCAGCGCAGCTCCAGGGGATCAGCCCCAGCATTTT. Its protein is CASSAAPGDQPQHF.

This chain joins TRBV10-2 and TRBJ2-7; TRBD2 matches at 14 bases. Germline V CDR1 and CDR2: WSHSY, SAAADI. V was pared by 10 bases and J by 3 bases, with 8 bases of the junction left unmatched. The CDR3 covers 15 residues. The chain's CDR3 is CATTPGTSGSYEQYF. DNA for the CDR3: TGCGCCACCACCCCCGGGACTAGCGGGAGCTACGAGCAGTACTTC.

This clone was detected a few times. This chain uses TRBV7-8 with TRBJ1-5; 9 bases are a match to TRBD1. The CDR3 has 16 amino acids. V gave up 1 base and J gave up 5 bases; unmatched junction bases: 6. The germline CDR1 and CDR2 sequences are SGHVS and FQNEAQ. The CDR3 sequence is CASSLEGQGGDQPQHF. In nucleotides, the CDR3 is TGTGCCAGCAGCTTAGAGGGACAGGGCGGGGATCAGCCCCAGCATTTT.

A single count supports this clone. The chain has TRBV25-1 and TRBJ2-7, with D perhaps matching TRBD2 (6 bases). This CDR3 has 15 residues. Germline V gene lookup returns CDR1 MGHDK and CDR2 SYGVNS. V lost 5 bases and J 2 bases, leaving 16 bases between the germline ends. DNA for the CDR3: TGTGCCAGCAGTACCCGGCAGGGACTGACCTACGAGCAGTACTTC. Protein sequence: CASSTRQGLTYEQYF.

V and J are TRBV9 and TRBJ2-2; 8 bases map to TRBD2. The CDR3 has 14 residues. The V gene end was trimmed by 4 bases and the J gene end by 3 bases; junction bases not matched to a gene: 2. Germline V CDR1 and CDR2: SGDLS, YYNGEE. In DNA, the CDR3 is TGTGCCAGCAGCCCCGGGAGGGACACCGGGGAGCTGTTTTTT. It translates to CASSPGRDTGELFF.

The V and J genes are TRBV9 and TRBJ2-2; TRBD1 might be the D (6 bases). The V end lost 5 bases, the J end lost 5 bases, and 19 bases lay between the germline ends. From germline, CDR1 is SGDLS and CDR2 YYNGEE. This CDR3 is 16 amino acids long. CDR3 nucleotides: TGTGCCAGCAGTGAGCAGACAGGTATGAGGACCGGGGAGCTGTTTTTT. It codes for CASSEQTGMRTGELFF.

The count of this clone is one. The chain joins TRBV30 to TRBJ1-1; D is ambiguous. CDR3 length equals 14 residues. In germline, CDR1 is GTSNPN, CDR2 SVGIG (reference sequence). Between the trimmed V and J ends, which lost 0 bases and 3 bases, there was a span of 11 bases. The CDR3 protein is CAWSVTGGDTEAFF. The CDR3 DNA reads as TGTGCCTGGAGTGTAACCGGTGGTGACACTGAAGCTTTCTTT. Full variable domain (outside the CDR3, taken from reference TRBV30 and TRBJ1-1): SQTIHQWPATLVQPVGSPLSLECTVEGTSNPNLYWYRQAAGRGLQLLFYSVGIGQISSEVPQNLSASRPQDRQFILSSKKLLLSDSGFYLCAWSVTGGDTEAFFGQGTRLTVV.

This sequence joins TRBV6-1 and TRBJ2-1, with TRBD2 as a possible D gene (7 bases). V lost 4 bases and J lost 4, with 17 bases in between. CDR1 MNHNS and CDR2 SASEGT come from the germline V gene. CDR3 length equals 16 residues. CDR3 coding DNA: TGTGCCAGCAGTGTTCCCGAGGGGGGGGCTTACAATGAGCAGTTCTTC. This gives the protein CASSVPEGGAYNEQFF.